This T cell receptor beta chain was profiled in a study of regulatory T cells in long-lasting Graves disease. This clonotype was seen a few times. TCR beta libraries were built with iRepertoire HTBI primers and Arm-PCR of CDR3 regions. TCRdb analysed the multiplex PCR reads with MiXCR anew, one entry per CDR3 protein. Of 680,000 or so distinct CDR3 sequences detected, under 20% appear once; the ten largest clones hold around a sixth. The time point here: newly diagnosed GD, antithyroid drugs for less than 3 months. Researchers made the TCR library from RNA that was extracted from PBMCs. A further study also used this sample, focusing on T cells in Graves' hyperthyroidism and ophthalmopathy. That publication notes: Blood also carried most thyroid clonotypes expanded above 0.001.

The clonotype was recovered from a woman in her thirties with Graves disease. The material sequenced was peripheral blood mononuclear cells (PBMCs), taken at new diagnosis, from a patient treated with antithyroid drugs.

The CDR3 region has the DNA TGCGCCAGCAGCCCCGAGCGAGTCCTCGGTAATGAGCAGTTCTTC. Translating gives CASSPERVLGNEQFF. This chain uses TRBV5-1 with TRBJ2-1; D not resolved. Germline-derived CDR1 and CDR2 are SGHRS and YFSETQ. V shed 4 bases and J shed 7 bases, with 18 bases lying between them. The CDR3 has 15 amino acids.